The clone carrying this TCR beta chain has just one count. Its antigen is undetermined. The CDR3 covers 15 residues. V gave up 6 bases and J gave up 5 bases; unmatched junction bases: 7. The germline gives CDR1 MDHEN, CDR2 SYDVKM. This sample stems from a study of cytomegalovirus exposure and HLA in healthy donors. Overall study findings and caveats: Later analysis identified a missense DCLRE1C variant that was linked to TCR beta V- and J-gene trimming.

Primers included in the PCR were 60 Vbeta and 13 Jbeta primers. Sequencing was performed with immunoSEQ multiplex PCR; in TCRdb, only in-frame clones are kept and a portion is missing. The sample lists 170,000 or so clones, roughly 84% seen once, with 0.35% to 0.45% in the top ten. This TCR was sampled from a boy aged 2 to 10 in good health and CMV-seronegative. The chain employs TRBV28 and TRBJ1-5; TRBD1 matches 10 bases. The sequencing input was PBMCs. As DNA, the CDR3 is TGTGCCAGCAGACTCGGGACAGGGGATCATCAGCCCCAGCATTTT. Amino acids: CASRLGTGDHQPQHF.